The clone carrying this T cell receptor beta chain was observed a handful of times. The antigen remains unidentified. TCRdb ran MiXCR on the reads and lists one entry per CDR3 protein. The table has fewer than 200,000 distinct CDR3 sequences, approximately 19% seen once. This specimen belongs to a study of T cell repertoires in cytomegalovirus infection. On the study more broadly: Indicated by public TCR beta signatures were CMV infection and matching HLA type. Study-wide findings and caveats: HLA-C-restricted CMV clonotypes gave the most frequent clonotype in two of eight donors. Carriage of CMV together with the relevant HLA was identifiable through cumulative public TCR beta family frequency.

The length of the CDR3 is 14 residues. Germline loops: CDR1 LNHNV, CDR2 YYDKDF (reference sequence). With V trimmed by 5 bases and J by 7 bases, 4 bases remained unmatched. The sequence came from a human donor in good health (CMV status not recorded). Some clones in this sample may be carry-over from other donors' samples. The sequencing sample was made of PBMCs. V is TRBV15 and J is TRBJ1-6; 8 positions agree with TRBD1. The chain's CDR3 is CATSGRQGNSPLHF. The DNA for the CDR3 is TGTGCCACCAGCGGTAGACAGGGGAATTCACCCCTCCACTTT.